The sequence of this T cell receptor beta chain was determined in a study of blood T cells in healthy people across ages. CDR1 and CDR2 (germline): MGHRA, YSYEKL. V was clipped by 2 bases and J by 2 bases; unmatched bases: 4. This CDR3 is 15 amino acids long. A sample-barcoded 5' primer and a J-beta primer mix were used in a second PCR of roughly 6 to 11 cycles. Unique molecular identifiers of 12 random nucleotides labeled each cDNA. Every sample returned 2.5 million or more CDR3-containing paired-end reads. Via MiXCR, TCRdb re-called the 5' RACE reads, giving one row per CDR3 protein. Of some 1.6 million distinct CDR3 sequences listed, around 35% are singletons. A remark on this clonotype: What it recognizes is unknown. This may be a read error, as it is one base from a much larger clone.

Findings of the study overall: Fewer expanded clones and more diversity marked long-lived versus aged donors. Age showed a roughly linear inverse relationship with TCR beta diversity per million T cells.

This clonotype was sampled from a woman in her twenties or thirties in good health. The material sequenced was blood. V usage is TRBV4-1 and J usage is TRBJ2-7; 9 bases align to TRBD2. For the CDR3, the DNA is TGCGCCAGCAGCCAACAGGCGGGAGGGCCCTACGAGCAGTACTTC. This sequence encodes CASSQQAGGPYEQYF.